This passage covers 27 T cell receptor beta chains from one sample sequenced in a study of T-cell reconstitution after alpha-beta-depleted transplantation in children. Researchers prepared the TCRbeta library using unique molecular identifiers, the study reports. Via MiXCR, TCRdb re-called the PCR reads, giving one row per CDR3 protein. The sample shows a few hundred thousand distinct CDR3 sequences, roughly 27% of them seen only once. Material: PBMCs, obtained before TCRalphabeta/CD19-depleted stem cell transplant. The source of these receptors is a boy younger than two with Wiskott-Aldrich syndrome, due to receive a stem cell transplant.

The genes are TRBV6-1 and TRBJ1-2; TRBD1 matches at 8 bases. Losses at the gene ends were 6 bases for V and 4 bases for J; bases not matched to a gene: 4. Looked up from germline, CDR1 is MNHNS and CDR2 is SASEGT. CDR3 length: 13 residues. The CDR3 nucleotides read TGTGCCAGCAGCAGAGACAGGGGCTATGGCTACACCTTC. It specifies CASSRDRGYGYTF.

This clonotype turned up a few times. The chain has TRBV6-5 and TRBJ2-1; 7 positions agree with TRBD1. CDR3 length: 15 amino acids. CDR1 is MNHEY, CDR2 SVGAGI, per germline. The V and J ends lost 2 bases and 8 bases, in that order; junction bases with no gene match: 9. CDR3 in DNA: TGTGCCAGCAGTTACGTTACAGGGGTCGTACATGAGCAGTTCTTC. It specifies CASSYVTGVVHEQFF.

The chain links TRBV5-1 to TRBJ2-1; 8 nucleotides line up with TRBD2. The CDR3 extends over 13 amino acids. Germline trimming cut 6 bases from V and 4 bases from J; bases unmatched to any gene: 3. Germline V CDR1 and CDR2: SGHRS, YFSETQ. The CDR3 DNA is TGCGCCAGCAAACTAGCGGAGTACAATGAGCAGTTCTTC. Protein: CASKLAEYNEQFF.

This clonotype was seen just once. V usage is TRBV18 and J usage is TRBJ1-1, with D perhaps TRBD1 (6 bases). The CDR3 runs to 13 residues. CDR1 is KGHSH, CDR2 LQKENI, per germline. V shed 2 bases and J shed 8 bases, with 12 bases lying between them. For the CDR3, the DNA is TGTGCCAGCTCACCAAACTCGGGACAAGAAGCTTTCTTT. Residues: CASSPNSGQEAFF.

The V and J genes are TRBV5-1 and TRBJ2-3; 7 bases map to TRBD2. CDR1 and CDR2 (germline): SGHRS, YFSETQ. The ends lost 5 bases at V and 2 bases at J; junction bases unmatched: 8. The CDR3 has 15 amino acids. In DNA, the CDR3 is TGCGCCAGCAGGGACGGGAGGCGAAACACAGATACGCAGTATTTT. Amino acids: CASRDGRRNTDTQYF.

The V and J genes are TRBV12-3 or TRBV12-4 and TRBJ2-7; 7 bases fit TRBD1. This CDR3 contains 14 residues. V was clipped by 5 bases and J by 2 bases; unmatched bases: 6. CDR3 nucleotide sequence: TGTGCCAGCAGTCCATTACAGGGGACCTACGAGCAGTACTTC. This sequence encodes CASSPLQGTYEQYF.

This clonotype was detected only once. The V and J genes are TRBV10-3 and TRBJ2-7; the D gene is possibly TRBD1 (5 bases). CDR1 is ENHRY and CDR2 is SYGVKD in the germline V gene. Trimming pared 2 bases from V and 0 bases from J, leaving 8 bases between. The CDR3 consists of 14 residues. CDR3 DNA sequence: TGTGCCATCAGTGAGGAACAGGTCTCCTACGAGCAGTACTTC. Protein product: CAISEEQVSYEQYF.

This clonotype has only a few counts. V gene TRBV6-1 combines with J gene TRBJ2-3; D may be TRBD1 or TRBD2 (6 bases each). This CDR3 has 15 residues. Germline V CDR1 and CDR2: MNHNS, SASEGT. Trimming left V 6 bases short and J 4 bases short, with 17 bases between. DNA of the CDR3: TGTGCCAGCAGCCAACTAGCTGGGGGGCCAGATACGCAGTATTTT. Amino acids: CASSQLAGGPDTQYF.

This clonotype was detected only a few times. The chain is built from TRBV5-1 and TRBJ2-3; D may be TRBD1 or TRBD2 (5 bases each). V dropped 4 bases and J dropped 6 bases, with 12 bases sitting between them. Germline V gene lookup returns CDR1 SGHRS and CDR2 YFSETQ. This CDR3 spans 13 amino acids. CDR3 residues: CASSLGDADTQYF. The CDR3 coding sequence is TGCGCCAGCAGCCTGGGGGACGCGGATACGCAGTATTTT. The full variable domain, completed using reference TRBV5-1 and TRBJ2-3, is KAGVTQTPRYLIKTRGQQVTLSCSPISGHRSVSWYQQTPGQGLQFLFEYFSETQRNKGNFPGRFSGRQFSNSRSEMNVSTLELGDSALYLCASSLGDADTQYFGPGTRLTVL.

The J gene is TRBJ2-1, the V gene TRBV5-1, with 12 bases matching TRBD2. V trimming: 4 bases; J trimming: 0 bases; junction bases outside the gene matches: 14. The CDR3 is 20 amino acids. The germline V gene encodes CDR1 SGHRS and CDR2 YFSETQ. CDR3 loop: CASSPSLTSGSVGSYNEQFF. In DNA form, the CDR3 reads TGCGCCAGCAGCCCCTCCCTGACTAGCGGGAGTGTTGGCTCCTACAATGAGCAGTTCTTC.

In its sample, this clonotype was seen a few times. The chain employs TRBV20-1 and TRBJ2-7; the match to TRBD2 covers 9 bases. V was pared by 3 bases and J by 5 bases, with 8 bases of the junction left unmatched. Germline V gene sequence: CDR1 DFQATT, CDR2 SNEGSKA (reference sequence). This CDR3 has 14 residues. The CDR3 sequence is CSASNSGRWNEQYF. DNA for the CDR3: TGCAGTGCTAGTAATAGCGGGAGATGGAACGAGCAGTACTTC.

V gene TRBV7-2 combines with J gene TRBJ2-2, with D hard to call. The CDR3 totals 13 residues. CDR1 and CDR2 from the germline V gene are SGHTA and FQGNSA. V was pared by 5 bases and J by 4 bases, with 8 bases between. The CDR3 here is CASSETVTGELFF. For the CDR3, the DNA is TGTGCCAGCAGCGAGACTGTCACCGGGGAGCTGTTTTTT. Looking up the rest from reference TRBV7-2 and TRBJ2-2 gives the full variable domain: GAGVSQSPSNKVTEKGKDVELRCDPISGHTALYWYRQSLGQGLEFLIYFQGNSAPDKSGLPSDRFSAERTGGSVSTLTIQRTQQEDSAVYLCASSETVTGELFFGEGSRLTVL.

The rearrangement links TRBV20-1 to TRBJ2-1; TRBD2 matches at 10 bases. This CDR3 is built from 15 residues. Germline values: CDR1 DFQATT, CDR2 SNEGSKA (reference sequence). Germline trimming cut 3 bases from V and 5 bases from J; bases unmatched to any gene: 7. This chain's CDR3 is CSASISGRADNEQFF. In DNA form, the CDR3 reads TGCAGTGCTAGTATAAGCGGGAGGGCCGACAATGAGCAGTTCTTC.

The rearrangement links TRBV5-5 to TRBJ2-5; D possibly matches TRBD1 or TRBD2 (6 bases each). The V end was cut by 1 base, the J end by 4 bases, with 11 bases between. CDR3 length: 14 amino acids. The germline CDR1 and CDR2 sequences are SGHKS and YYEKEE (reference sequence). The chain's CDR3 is CASSLHPGAETQYF. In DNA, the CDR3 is TGTGCCAGCAGCTTGCATCCGGGGGCAGAGACCCAGTACTTC.

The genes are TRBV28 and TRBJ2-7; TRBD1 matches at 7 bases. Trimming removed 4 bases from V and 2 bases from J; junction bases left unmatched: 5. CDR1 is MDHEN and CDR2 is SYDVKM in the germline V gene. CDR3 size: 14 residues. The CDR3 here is CASSSGTETYEQYF. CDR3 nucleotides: TGTGCCAGCAGTTCCGGGACAGAGACCTACGAGCAGTACTTC. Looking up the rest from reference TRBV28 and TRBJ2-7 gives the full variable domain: DVKVTQSSRYLVKRTGEKVFLECVQDMDHENMFWYRQDPGLGLRLIYFSYDVKMKEKGDIPEGYSVSREKKERFSLILESASTNQTSMYLCASSSGTETYEQYFGPGTRLTVT.

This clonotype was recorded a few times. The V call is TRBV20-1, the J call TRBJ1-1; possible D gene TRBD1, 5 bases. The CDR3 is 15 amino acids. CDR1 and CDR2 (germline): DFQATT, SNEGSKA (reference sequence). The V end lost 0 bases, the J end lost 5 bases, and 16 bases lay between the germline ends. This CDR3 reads CSARDPRGGLTEAFF. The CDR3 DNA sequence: TGCAGTGCTAGAGATCCCCGGGGGGGATTGACTGAAGCTTTCTTT.

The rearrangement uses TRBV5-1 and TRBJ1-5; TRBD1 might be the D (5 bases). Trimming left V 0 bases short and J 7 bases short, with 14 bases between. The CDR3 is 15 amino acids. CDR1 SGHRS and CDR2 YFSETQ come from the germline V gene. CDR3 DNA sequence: TGCGCCAGCAGCTTGGCCGGGACTACGGGACAGCCCCAGCATTTT. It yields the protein CASSLAGTTGQPQHF.

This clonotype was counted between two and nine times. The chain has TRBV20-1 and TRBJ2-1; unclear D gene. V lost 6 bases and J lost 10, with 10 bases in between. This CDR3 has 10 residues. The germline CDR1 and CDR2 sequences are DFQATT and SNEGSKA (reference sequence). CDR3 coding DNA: TGCAGTGCCAGCTTGGGGGAGCAGTTCTTC. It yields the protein CSASLGEQFF.

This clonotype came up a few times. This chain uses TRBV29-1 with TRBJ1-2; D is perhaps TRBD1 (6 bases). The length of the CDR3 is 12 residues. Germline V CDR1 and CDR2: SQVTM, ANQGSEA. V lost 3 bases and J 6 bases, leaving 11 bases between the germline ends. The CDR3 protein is CSVDPGGHGYTF. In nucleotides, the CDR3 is TGCAGCGTTGATCCCGGGGGCCATGGCTACACCTTC.

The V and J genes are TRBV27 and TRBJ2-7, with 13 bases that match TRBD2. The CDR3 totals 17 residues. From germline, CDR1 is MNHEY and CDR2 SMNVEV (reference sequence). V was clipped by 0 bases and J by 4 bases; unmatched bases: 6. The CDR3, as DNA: TGTGCCAGCAGTTTATCGGGACTAGCGGGGCCCCCGTACGAGCAGTACTTC. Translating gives CASSLSGLAGPPYEQYF.

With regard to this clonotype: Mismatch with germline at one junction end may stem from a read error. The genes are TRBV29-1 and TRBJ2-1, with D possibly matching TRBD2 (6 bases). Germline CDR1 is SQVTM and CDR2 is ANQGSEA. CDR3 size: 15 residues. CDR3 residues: CSVLGAGLAYHEQFF. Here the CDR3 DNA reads TGCAGCGTTCTTGGGGCGGGATTGGCCTACCATGAGCAGTTCTTC.

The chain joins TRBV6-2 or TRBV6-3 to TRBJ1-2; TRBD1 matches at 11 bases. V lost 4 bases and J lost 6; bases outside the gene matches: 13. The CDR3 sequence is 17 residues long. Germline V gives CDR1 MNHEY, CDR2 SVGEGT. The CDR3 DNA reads TGTGCCAGCAGTTCCCCGAGTGGACAGGGGGCGAAGAATGGCTACACCTTC. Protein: CASSSPSGQGAKNGYTF.

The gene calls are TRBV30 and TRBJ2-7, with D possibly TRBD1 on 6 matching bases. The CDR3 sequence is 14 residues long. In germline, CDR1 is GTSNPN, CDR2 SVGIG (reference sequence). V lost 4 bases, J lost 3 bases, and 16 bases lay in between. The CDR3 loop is CAWNWAGTSYEQYF. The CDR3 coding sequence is TGTGCCTGGAACTGGGCAGGGACAAGCTACGAGCAGTACTTC.

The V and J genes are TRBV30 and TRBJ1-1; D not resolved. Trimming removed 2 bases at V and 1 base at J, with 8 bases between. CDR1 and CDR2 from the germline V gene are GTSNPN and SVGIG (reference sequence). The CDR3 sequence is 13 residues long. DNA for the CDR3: TGTGCCTGGAGTTTTAGGAGGAACACTGAAGCTTTCTTT. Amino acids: CAWSFRRNTEAFF.

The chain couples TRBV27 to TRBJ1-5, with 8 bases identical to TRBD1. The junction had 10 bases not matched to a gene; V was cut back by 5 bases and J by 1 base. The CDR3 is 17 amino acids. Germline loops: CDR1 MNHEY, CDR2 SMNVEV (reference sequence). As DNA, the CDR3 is TGTGCCAGCAGTGGGACAGGACCAAGGGCAAGCAATCAGCCCCAGCATTTT. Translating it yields CASSGTGPRASNQPQHF.

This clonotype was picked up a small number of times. The CDR3 sequence is CATSETGSYNEQFF. In DNA form, the CDR3 reads TGTGCCACCAGTGAGACGGGCTCATACAATGAGCAGTTCTTC. The rearrangement joins TRBV24-1 to TRBJ2-1; D call uncertain. From germline, CDR1 is KGHDR and CDR2 SFDVKD. Trimming took off 4 bases at V and 4 bases at J, with 10 bases between the two ends. The CDR3 runs 14 residues.

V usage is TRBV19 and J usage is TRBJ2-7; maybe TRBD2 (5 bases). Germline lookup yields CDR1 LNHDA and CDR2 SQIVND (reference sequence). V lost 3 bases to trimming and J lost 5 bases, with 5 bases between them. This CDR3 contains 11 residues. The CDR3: CASSMGDEQYF. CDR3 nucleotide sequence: TGTGCCAGTAGTATGGGAGACGAGCAGTACTTC.